The table lists the clone carrying this T cell receptor beta chain with a count of one. Sequenced by immunoSEQ multiplex PCR; TCRdb stores in-frame clones only, minus some. The table has 650,000 to 800,000 clones, about 90% seen once. The data originate from a study of shared clonotypes between healthy human individuals. Naive CD8 cells lacked CD45RO and underwent positive selection for CCR7, leaving out terminally differentiated effector memory CD45RA+ cells. The CDR3 covers 14 residues. The germline V gene encodes CDR1 MGHRA and CDR2 YSYEKL. Trimming removed 0 bases from V and 5 bases from J, with 9 bases in between.

The clonotype comes from a man aged 30 to 39 in good health. Sequencing used naive CD8+ T cells sorted from blood. This sequence joins TRBV4-1 and TRBJ2-3, with a possible D match to TRBD2 (6 bases). CDR3 bases: TGCGCCAGCAGCCAAGAAGGAGGGAGAGATACGCAGTATTTT. Protein product: CASSQEGGRDTQYF.